This T cell receptor beta chain was found in a study of blood T cell repertoires in COVID-19 (dated by TCRdb to the early 2020s). Some background on the complete study: Samples covering the acute and convalescent phases of COVID-19 were provided by collaborators in the United States, Italy and Spain. Subjects who had been exposed to COVID-19, were actively infected with it, or had recovered from it provided the deeply sampled blood TCRbeta repertoires that made up the dataset. The samples were drawn from the first 160 participants of the ongoing ImmuneRACE study and from 950 to 1,500 subjects provided by 6 global collaborators. Where HLA class I and class II types were available, the types were taken from metadata supplied by the sample provider, not from assay-based typing. The prospective study material was composed of cDNA or gDNA derived from T cells, B-cell-depleted T cells, or PBMCs. The repertoires were released in a freely available public database intended as a resource for research on the immune response to SARS-CoV-2. Nearly every sample came with metadata listing a de-identified subject ID, COVID-19 status, age in years and sex.

TCRbeta CDR3 regions were amplified from genomic DNA using the immunoSEQ Assay, a bias-controlled multiplex PCR. As for how the authors treated the data: The number of nucleated cells in each sample was estimated from the amplification of reference gene primers within the assay. Sequence reads were collapsed and filtered to measure the absolute abundance of every unique TCRbeta CDR3 rearrangement. For each sample, productive Simpson clonality was calculated as the square root of Simpson's diversity index over productive rearrangements. The table was pulled from immuneACCESS by TCRdb, which kept in-frame rearrangements only. Such tables lose some clones; where checked, under half of the loss comes from unresolved V genes, and the rest has no known cause. That table gives V, J and clone size, and the DNA gave D and trimming. The sample includes approximately 110,000 clones, with approximately 90% observed a single time. Around 1.1% of the sample lies in the top ten.

To note about this clone: Its antigen has not been determined. Per-base quality was not reported, and no clone a single base away is much larger than it.

Collaborating institutions collected whole blood in K2EDTA tubes following their own protocols. For TCRbeta analysis, collaborators shipped samples in one of three forms: frozen whole blood, isolated PBMCs, or DNA extracted from either of those sample types. On the study overall, not on this receptor specifically: Clinical and demographic metadata were provided uncurated, with the amount varying by source and participant.

Input material: peripheral blood. The TCR sequence derives from a human donor in a cohort sampled during active COVID-19.

Read as DNA, the sequence is TGTGCCAGTAGTATAGAAGGGGCAGATACGCAGTATTTT. Its translation reads: CASSIEGADTQYF. The sequence links TRBV19 to TRBJ2-3, with TRBD1 as a weak D call on 5 bases. Relative to germline, V is 0 bases shorter and J is 4 bases shorter, with 5 bases between their ends. The CDR3, from cysteine to phenylalanine, totals 13 residues. Solely the CDR3 DNA is kept, with 39 bases framed from the first base. The germline V gene (reference sequence) sets CDR1 to LNHDA and CDR2 to SQIVND.